This entry features one T cell receptor beta chain sequence. Antigen specificity is unknown. This sample stems from a study of Graves' ophthalmopathy and Graves' hyperthyroidism. Study-wide context: Peripheral blood (taken before any treatment) was collected at initial diagnosis.

Hyperthyroidism in these 18- to 65-year-old patients was newly diagnosed, lasting under 2 months. PBMCs stemmed from more than 9.5 ml of fresh peripheral blood. General study results and limits: The authors also found most expanded thyroid clonotypes above 0.001 frequency in blood.

The length of the CDR3 is 14 residues. Trimming shortened V by 1 base and J by 0 bases, and 4 bases separated the two germline ends. Looked up from germline, CDR1 is ENHRY and CDR2 is SYGVKD. Researchers took RNA transcripts and amplified TCR beta CDR3 regions from them. First-round RT-PCR used HTBI primers; second-round multiplex PCR followed. TCRdb analysed the multiplex PCR reads with MiXCR anew, one entry per CDR3 protein. The sample has some 380,000 distinct CDR3 sequences, 15% seen once. This sequence joins TRBV10-3 and TRBJ1-5, with D unresolved. Sequencing was carried out using peripheral blood. The source of this sequence is a woman under 30 with stable Graves' hyperthyroidism. CDR3 coding DNA: TGTGCCATCAGTGAGTTGGATAGCAATCAGCCCCAGCATTTT. Its translation is CAISELDSNQPQHF.